One sample yielded the 17 T cell receptor beta chains listed below, sequenced in a study of T cells in Graves' hyperthyroidism and ophthalmopathy. TCR beta CDR3 regions were amplified from RNA transcripts. TCR CDR3 underwent first-round RT-PCR with the HTBI primer set. TCRdb passed the multiplex PCR reads through MiXCR, listing each CDR3 protein once. The table lists about 300,000 distinct CDR3 sequences, approximately 15% of them singletons. Sequences were obtained from blood. All receptors come from a man aged 25 to 40 with Graves' hyperthyroidism.

The gene calls are TRBV7-3 and TRBJ2-3; 13 bases fit TRBD2. Germline V gene sequence: CDR1 SGHTA, CDR2 FQGTGA. CDR3 length: 19 residues. V was pared by 2 bases and J by 1 base, with 9 bases of the junction left unmatched. CDR3 sequence (DNA): TGTGCCAGCAGCTTACGGGGACTAGCGGGAAGGACGGGCACAGATACGCAGTATTTT. Encoded protein: CASSLRGLAGRTGTDTQYF.

This clonotype was detected once. The J gene is TRBJ1-2, the V gene TRBV20-1, with unresolved D. Germline lookup yields CDR1 DFQATT and CDR2 SNEGSKA (reference sequence). V was shortened by 3 bases and J by 5 bases, with 13 bases between the two germline ends. The CDR3 extends over 13 amino acids. CDR3 sequence: CSASDAGRYGYTF. DNA of the CDR3: TGCAGTGCTAGCGATGCCGGGCGTTATGGCTACACCTTC.

This clonotype was found many times. V is TRBV28 and J is TRBJ1-2, with D possibly matching TRBD1 (5 bases). The CDR3 covers 13 residues. Trimming stripped 6 bases from V and 4 bases from J, with 12 bases between. Germline values: CDR1 MDHEN, CDR2 SYDVKM. The CDR3 sequence is CASSRIQGYGYTF. CDR3 DNA sequence: TGTGCCAGCAGCCGAATCCAGGGCTATGGCTACACCTTC.

This clonotype was observed at least ten times. The chain links TRBV12-3 or TRBV12-4 to TRBJ2-1; D might be TRBD1 (5 bases). V was shortened by 5 bases and J by 3 bases, with 11 bases between the two germline ends. The CDR3 sequence is 14 residues long. CDR3 region: CASSPDSSYNEQFF. DNA for the CDR3: TGTGCCAGCAGTCCCGACAGTAGCTACAATGAGCAGTTCTTC.

This clonotype was detected a few times. The chain recombines TRBV18 with TRBJ2-7; D tentatively reads TRBD1 or TRBD2 (5 bases each). Trimming pared 2 bases from V and 6 bases from J, leaving 17 bases between. This CDR3 contains 15 residues. Germline-derived CDR1 and CDR2 are KGHSH and LQKENI. CDR3 protein: CASSPGGNLLGEQYF. The DNA of the CDR3 is TGTGCCAGCTCACCAGGGGGAAATCTTTTGGGCGAGCAGTACTTC.

CDR3 bases: TGTGCCACCAGTGATCTCCCCGGGGAGCAGTTCTTC. Protein product: CATSDLPGEQFF. The J gene is TRBJ2-1, the V gene TRBV24-1; D remains unclear. The CDR3 contains 12 residues. V gave up 3 bases and J gave up 10 bases, with 9 bases separating them. In germline, CDR1 is KGHDR, CDR2 SFDVKD.

V usage is TRBV9 and J usage is TRBJ2-5; a possible D gene is TRBD2 (6 bases). Trimming cost V 0 bases and J 4 bases, with 13 bases left between them. The CDR3 sequence is 15 residues long. Germline-derived CDR1 and CDR2 are SGDLS and YYNGEE. The CDR3 DNA sequence: TGTGCCAGCAGCGTAGGTGGGGGGAAGGGAGAGACCCAGTACTTC. Translated, it gives CASSVGGGKGETQYF.

This chain connects TRBV12-5 to TRBJ2-1; no firm D call. V dropped 5 bases and J dropped 12 bases, with 14 bases sitting between them. CDR1 LGHNT and CDR2 FRNRAP come from the germline V gene. The CDR3 runs to 12 residues. This chain's CDR3 is CASGLRGGGQFF. DNA for the CDR3: TGTGCTAGTGGTCTCCGCGGTGGCGGGCAGTTCTTC. The entire variable domain, with the rest obtained from reference TRBV12-5 and TRBJ2-1, is as follows: DARVTQTPRHKVTEMGQEVTMRCQPILGHNTVFWYRQTMMQGLELLAYFRNRAPLDDSGMPKDRFSAEMPDATLATLKIQPSEPRDSAVYFCASGLRGGGQFFGPGTRLTVL.

V and J are TRBV6-1 and TRBJ1-5; 7 bases are shared with TRBD1. Germline V CDR1 and CDR2: MNHNS, SASEGT. J gave up 2 bases and V 5 bases, and 6 bases lay outside the gene matches. The CDR3 runs 15 residues. In DNA form, the CDR3 reads TGTGCCAGCAGTTCGACAGGGAGCGGCAATCAGCCCCAGCATTTT. This encodes CASSSTGSGNQPQHF.

This sequence joins TRBV11-2 and TRBJ2-1, with D possibly TRBD2 on 6 matching bases. CDR1 and CDR2 (germline): SGHAT, FQNNGV. CDR3 length: 12 residues. V gave up 5 bases and J gave up 7 bases, with 9 bases separating them. The CDR3 DNA follows: TGTGCCAGCAGCCCTCGGGAGAATGAGCAGTTCTTC. Its protein is CASSPRENEQFF.

This clonotype was counted many times. J is TRBJ2-1 and V is TRBV11-1; 7 nucleotides match TRBD1. The CDR3 runs 17 residues. Germline V gene lookup returns CDR1 SGHAT and CDR2 FQDESV (reference sequence). V shed 5 bases and J 3 bases; nucleotides not matched to a gene: 13. The CDR3 DNA sequence: TGTGCCAGCAGCCACGGGGACAGTGCAATTAACTACAATGAGCAGTTCTTC. This translates into CASSHGDSAINYNEQFF.

The genes are TRBV3-1 and TRBJ2-7; 7 nucleotides agree with TRBD2. The trim removed 1 base at V and 4 bases at J, leaving 1 base unmatched. Germline assignment: CDR1 LGHDT and CDR2 YNNKEL (reference sequence). The CDR3 has 13 residues. CDR3 sequence: CASSQVAGYEQYF. The CDR3, as DNA: TGTGCCAGCAGCCAAGTAGCGGGTTACGAGCAGTACTTC.

Many counts were recorded for this clonotype. CDR3 in amino acids: CAARSLGSEAFF. The CDR3 DNA follows: TGTGCCGCCCGTTCTTTAGGGAGCGAAGCTTTCTTT. This chain uses TRBV12-3 or TRBV12-4 with TRBJ1-1; the D is unclear. CDR3 length: 12 amino acids. V was trimmed by 11 bases and J by 8 bases, leaving 18 bases between them.

CDR3 in amino acids: CASSLEEREVGTQYF. As DNA, the CDR3 is TGCGCCAGCAGCTTGGAAGAGCGGGAGGTGGGGACCCAGTACTTC. The V and J genes are TRBV5-1 and TRBJ2-5; 9 positions agree with TRBD2. The CDR3 is made up of 15 amino acids. V dropped 0 bases and J dropped 7; count of bases not matched to a gene: 7. Germline lookup yields CDR1 SGHRS and CDR2 YFSETQ.

This clonotype has only a few counts. The chain recombines TRBV27 with TRBJ1-3; 8 nucleotides agree with TRBD1. The germline V gene encodes CDR1 MNHEY and CDR2 SMNVEV (reference sequence). The CDR3 is 19 amino acids. With V trimmed by 4 bases and J by 2 bases, 16 bases remained unmatched. CDR3 DNA: TGTGCCAGCAGTTCCGGACAGGGTCCCACTTTCCACCCTGGAAACACCATATATTTT. It specifies CASSSGQGPTFHPGNTIYF.

This clonotype was seen a handful of times. The chain joins TRBV6-1 to TRBJ1-6; D not resolved. V lost 2 bases, J lost 14 bases, and 7 bases lay in between. From germline, CDR1 is MNHNS and CDR2 SASEGT. The CDR3 is 11 residues long. In DNA, the CDR3 is TGTGCCAGCAGTGAACCGAGGACCCTCCACTTT. It specifies CASSEPRTLHF.

This clonotype was seen at least ten times. J is TRBJ2-3 and V is TRBV7-2; D is unclear. From germline, CDR1 is SGHTA and CDR2 FQGNSA. V was shortened by 1 base and J by 4 bases, with 9 bases between the two germline ends. This CDR3 spans 14 amino acids. This chain's CDR3 is CASSLGGQSDTQYF. In nucleotides, the CDR3 is TGTGCCAGCAGCTTAGGTGGGCAATCAGATACGCAGTATTTT. Full variable domain (missing parts from reference TRBV7-2 and TRBJ2-3): GAGVSQSPSNKVTEKGKDVELRCDPISGHTALYWYRQSLGQGLEFLIYFQGNSAPDKSGLPSDRFSAERTGGSVSTLTIQRTQQEDSAVYLCASSLGGQSDTQYFGPGTRLTVL.